This TCR beta chain is from a study of radiation and T cells in renal cell carcinoma. Time point: baseline pretreatment blood. Sample treatment: 15 Gy SBRT to primary tumor, nephrectomy 4 weeks later. This CDR3 is 13 amino acids long. Germline values: CDR1 MGHRA, CDR2 YSYEKL. V was clipped by 1 base and J by 4 bases, with 8 bases between them. TCRdb's copy holds only in-frame clones and misses some; the assay was immunoSEQ multiplex PCR. The table shows about 150,000 clones, with approximately 90% occurring only once. V usage is TRBV4-1 and J usage is TRBJ2-7; D unresolved. The source material was blood, sampled from a patient whose treatment included radiotherapy and nephrectomy. This clonotype was obtained from an older woman with renal cell carcinoma. CDR3 nucleotides: TGCGCCAGCAGCCAAGCCAGCCGTTACGAGCAGTACTTC. Translation gives CASSQASRYEQYF.